The clone carrying this T cell receptor beta chain was seen a handful of times. Its cognate antigen is unknown. The sample belongs to a study of CD8 T cells in ankylosing spondylitis. Germline V CDR1 and CDR2: LGHDT, YNNKEL (reference sequence). The CDR3 runs to 15 residues. Trimming cost V 6 bases and J 9 bases; bases outside gene matches: 10. Generation of TCR beta libraries employed quantitative 5'-RACE incorporating molecular barcodes. TCRdb re-called the 5' RACE reads through MiXCR, storing one row per CDR3 protein. In the table there are approximately 520,000 distinct CDR3 sequences, about 5% of which are singletons. Study results and limitations: Some motif variants had been reported before (in reactive arthritis synovial fluid and blood). Several highly homologous variants made up a TCR beta motif, and this motif appeared characteristic of ankylosing spondylitis blood.

Material for sequencing was blood, either unsorted or a sorted T cell fraction (not recorded which). This TCR derives from a male donor with ankylosing spondylitis. The rearrangement uses TRBV3-1 and TRBJ2-1; 11 nucleotides match TRBD2. The CDR3 DNA is TGTGCCAGCAGTCTCACTAGCGGGAGAGAGAGTGAGCAGTTCTTC. It specifies CASSLTSGRESEQFF.